Below are 2 T cell receptor beta chains sequenced from a single sample in a study of T-cell reconstitution after alpha-beta-depleted transplantation in children. Unique molecular identifiers featured in how the TCRbeta library was prepared. Via MiXCR, TCRdb re-called the PCR reads, giving one row per CDR3 protein. The profile shows more than 85,000 distinct CDR3 sequences, 10% of them singletons. Sequencing used PBMCs from the stem cell graft donor, obtained from the stem cell graft. These receptors originate from a human donor who donated a stem cell graft to a child with acute lymphoblastic leukemia.

This clonotype was observed at least ten times. V is TRBV7-9 and J is TRBJ1-1; D might be TRBD1 (6 bases). Germline V gene sequence: CDR1 SEHNR, CDR2 FQNEAQ (reference sequence). V was trimmed by 2 bases and J by 11 bases, leaving 18 bases between them. The CDR3 is 14 amino acids. The CDR3 protein is CASSLSQNTGWAFF. The DNA for the CDR3 is TGTGCCAGCAGCTTATCCCAAAACACAGGGTGGGCTTTCTTT. The full variable domain, in which reference TRBV7-9 and TRBJ1-1 provide the parts outside the CDR3, is DTGVSQNPRHKITKRGQNVTFRCDPISEHNRLYWYRQTLGQGPEFLTYFQNEAQLEKSRLLSDRFSAERPKGSFSTLEIQRTEQGDSAMYLCASSLSQNTGWAFFGQGTRLTVV.

This clonotype has a count of ten or more. The chain couples TRBV20-1 to TRBJ1-6; a weak D match, TRBD1 (5 bases). Trimming pared 3 bases from V and 9 bases from J, leaving 15 bases between. CDR3 length: 14 residues. CDR1 is DFQATT and CDR2 is SNEGSKA in the germline V gene (reference sequence). CDR3 amino acids: CSASYDRRGSPLHF. Written as DNA, the CDR3 is TGCAGTGCTAGCTATGACAGACGAGGTTCACCCCTCCACTTT.